One sample yielded the 8 T cell receptor beta chains listed below, sequenced in a study of blood T cells in healthy people across ages. Alongside a J-beta primer mix, a sample-barcoded 5' primer served in a second PCR lasting about 6 to 11 cycles. TCRdb fed the 5' RACE reads into MiXCR, producing one record per CDR3 protein. The repertoire includes some 1.6 million distinct CDR3 sequences, about 35% of them detected once, and around 11% sits in the top ten. The sequencing input was blood. The receptors were sampled from a woman aged 25 to 39 in good health.

The gene calls are TRBV5-5 and TRBJ2-3; 7 positions agree with TRBD1. The CDR3 runs 16 residues. V was clipped by 4 bases and J by 1 base; unmatched bases: 9. Germline-derived CDR1 and CDR2 are SGHKS and YYEKEE (reference sequence). CDR3 nucleotide sequence: TGTGCCAGCAGCCACACACAGGGGAGTGGCACAGATACGCAGTATTTT. Its translation: CASSHTQGSGTDTQYF.

The table lists this clonotype with many counts. The V gene is TRBV5-1, the J gene TRBJ2-1, with 8 bases matching TRBD1. This CDR3 has 16 amino acids. Germline-derived CDR1 and CDR2 are SGHRS and YFSETQ. The ends lost 0 bases at V and 2 bases at J; junction bases unmatched: 4. The CDR3 coding sequence is TGCGCCAGCAGCTTGGGGGCAGGGGGCGCCTACAATGAGCAGTTCTTC. As protein: CASSLGAGGAYNEQFF. Complete variable domain (other parts from reference TRBV5-1 and TRBJ2-1): KAGVTQTPRYLIKTRGQQVTLSCSPISGHRSVSWYQQTPGQGLQFLFEYFSETQRNKGNFPGRFSGRQFSNSRSEMNVSTLELGDSALYLCASSLGAGGAYNEQFFGPGTRLTVL.

Comments on this clonotype: An end of the junction differs from the germline gene, which may be a read error. The chain has TRBV4-1 and TRBJ2-3, with D perhaps TRBD2 (6 bases). This CDR3 contains 16 residues. Germline V gene sequence: CDR1 MGHRA, CDR2 YSYEKL. The CDR3 coding sequence is TGCGCCGGCAGCCCATTAGGACTACTCTCCACAGATACGCAGTATTTT. This codes for CAGSPLGLLSTDTQYF.

The chain joins TRBV5-1 to TRBJ2-3; no reliable D call. Deletions cut 6 bases from V and 1 base from J, with 15 bases between. This CDR3 comprises 15 residues. Germline CDR1 and CDR2: SGHRS and YFSETQ. Written as DNA, the CDR3 is TGCGCCAGCACCGTAGGGCCATCTGGCACAGATACGCAGTATTTT. Its translation: CASTVGPSGTDTQYF.

The V and J genes are TRBV4-1 and TRBJ2-7; 11 positions match TRBD2. The ends lost 5 bases at V and 3 bases at J; junction bases unmatched: 6. This CDR3 contains 15 residues. The germline V gene encodes CDR1 MGHRA and CDR2 YSYEKL. The CDR3 DNA reads as TGCGCCAGCAGCGATAGGACTAGCGGGTGCTACGAGCAGTACTTC. Encoded protein: CASSDRTSGCYEQYF.

J is TRBJ2-7 and V is TRBV27; no firm D call. The germline V and J ends were trimmed by 0 bases and 0 bases, with 9 bases remaining between them. Germline V gives CDR1 MNHEY, CDR2 SMNVEV (reference sequence). This CDR3 spans 15 amino acids. CDR3 protein: CASSLSPGLSYEQYF. In DNA, the CDR3 is TGTGCCAGCAGTTTATCCCCGGGCCTCTCCTACGAGCAGTACTTC.

The chain is built from TRBV20-1 and TRBJ2-1; perhaps D is TRBD1 or TRBD2 (5 bases each). The germline gives CDR1 DFQATT, CDR2 SNEGSKA (reference sequence). V was trimmed by 6 bases and J by 7 bases, leaving 19 bases between them. The CDR3 sequence is 14 residues long. The CDR3 reads CSARWGPTRNEQFF. The DNA of the CDR3 is TGCAGTGCAAGATGGGGACCTACGCGGAATGAGCAGTTCTTC.

This clonotype was counted only a few times. CDR3 amino acids: CASSLEGDRDTQYF. The CDR3 DNA follows: TGCGCCAGCAGCCTGGAAGGCGACAGGGATACGCAGTATTTT. The chain has TRBV5-1 and TRBJ2-3; maybe TRBD1 (6 bases). This CDR3 has 14 residues. The V gene's germline CDR1 is SGHRS and CDR2 YFSETQ. The ends were cut back, 4 bases at V and 6 bases at J, with 15 bases in the middle.